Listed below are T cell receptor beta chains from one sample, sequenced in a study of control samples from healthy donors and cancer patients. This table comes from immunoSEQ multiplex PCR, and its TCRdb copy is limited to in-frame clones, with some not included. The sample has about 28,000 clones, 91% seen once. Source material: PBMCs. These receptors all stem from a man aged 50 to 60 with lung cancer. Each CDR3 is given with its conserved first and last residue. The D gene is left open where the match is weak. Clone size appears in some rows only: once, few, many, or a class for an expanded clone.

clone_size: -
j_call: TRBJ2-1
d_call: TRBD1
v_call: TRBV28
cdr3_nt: TGTGCCAGCAGCTTATATTCGGACAGGACATTCTACAATGAGCAGTTCTTC
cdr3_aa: CASSLYSDRTFYNEQFF

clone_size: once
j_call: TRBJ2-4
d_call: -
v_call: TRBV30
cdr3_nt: TGTGCCTGGAGTGTACTGTCCGGGAACATTCAGTACTTC
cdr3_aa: CAWSVLSGNIQYF

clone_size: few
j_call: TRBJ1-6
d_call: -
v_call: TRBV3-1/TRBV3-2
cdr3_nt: TGTGCCAGCAGCCCTCGGGACGTAGGCTATAATTCACCCCTCCACTTT
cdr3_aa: CASSPRDVGYNSPLHF

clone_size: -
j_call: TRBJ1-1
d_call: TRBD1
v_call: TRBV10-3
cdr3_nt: TGTGCCATCACTCTCGGGACAGGGAGCACTGAAGCTTTCTTT
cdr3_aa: CAITLGTGSTEAFF

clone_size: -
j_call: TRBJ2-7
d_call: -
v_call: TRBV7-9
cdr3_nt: TGTGCCAGCAGCTCCTCGACAGGATACGAGCAGTACTTC
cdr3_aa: CASSSSTGYEQYF

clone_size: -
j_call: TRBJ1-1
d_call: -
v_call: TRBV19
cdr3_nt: TGTGCCAGTATGCAGGACACCTACACTGAAGCTTTCTTT
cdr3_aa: CASMQDTYTEAFF

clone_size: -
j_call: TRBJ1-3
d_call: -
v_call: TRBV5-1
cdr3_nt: TGCGCCAGCAGCTTGCCTGGGAACTCTGGAAACACCATATATTTT
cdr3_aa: CASSLPGNSGNTIYF

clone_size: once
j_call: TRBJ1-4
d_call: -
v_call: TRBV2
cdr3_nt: TGTGCCAGCAGTGTTGACAGGTGGGAAGAAAAACTGTTTTTT
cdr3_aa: CASSVDRWEEKLFF

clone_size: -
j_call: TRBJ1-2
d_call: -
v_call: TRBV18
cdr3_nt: TGTGCCAGCTCACCACCTCTGTCAGACGTCTATGGCTACACCTTC
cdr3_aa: CASSPPLSDVYGYTF

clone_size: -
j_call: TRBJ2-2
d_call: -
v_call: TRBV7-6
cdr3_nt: TGTGCCAGCAGCTTTACAGGGTCGGCCGGGGAGCTGTTTTTT
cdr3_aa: CASSFTGSAGELFF

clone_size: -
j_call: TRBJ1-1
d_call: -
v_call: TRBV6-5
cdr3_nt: TGTGCCAGCAGAGGGAGTTTAGGCACTGAAGCTTTCTTT
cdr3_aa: CASRGSLGTEAFF

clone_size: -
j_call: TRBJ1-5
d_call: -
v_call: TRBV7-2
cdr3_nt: TGTGCCAGCAGCTTAGCGCCCGGGTACGGACAGCCCCAGCATTTT
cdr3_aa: CASSLAPGYGQPQHF

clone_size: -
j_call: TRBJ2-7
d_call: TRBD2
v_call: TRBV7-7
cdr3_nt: TGTGCTAGCAGCCTAGGACTAGCGGGGGCCTGGGAGCAGTACTTC
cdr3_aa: CASSLGLAGAWEQYF

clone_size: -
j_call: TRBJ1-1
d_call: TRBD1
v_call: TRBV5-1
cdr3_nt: TGCGCCAGCAGCTTGGAGGACAGGCACACTGAAGCTTTCTTT
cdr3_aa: CASSLEDRHTEAFF

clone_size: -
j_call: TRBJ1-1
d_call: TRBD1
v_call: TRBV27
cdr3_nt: TGTGCCAGCAAGCAACAGGGGGTCGGGGGAGCTGAAGCTTTCTTT
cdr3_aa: CASKQQGVGGAEAFF

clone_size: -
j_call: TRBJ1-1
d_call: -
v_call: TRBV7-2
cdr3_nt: TGTGCCAGCAGCTTAGATCGGGGACGTGACAGCACTGAAGCTTTCTTT
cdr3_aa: CASSLDRGRDSTEAFF

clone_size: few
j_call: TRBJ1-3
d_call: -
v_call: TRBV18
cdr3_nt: TGTGCCAGCTCACCGACTGCTGGAAACACCATATATTTT
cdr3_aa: CASSPTAGNTIYF

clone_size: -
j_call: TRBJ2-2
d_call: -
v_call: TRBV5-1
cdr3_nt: TGCGCCAGCACCGGCAGGGTGAGCGACACCGGGGAGCTGTTTTTT
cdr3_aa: CASTGRVSDTGELFF

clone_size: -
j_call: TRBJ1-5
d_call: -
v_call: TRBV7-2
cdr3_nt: TGTGCCAGCAGCTTAGCGGGTCGGGAGCCCCAGCATTTT
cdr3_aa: CASSLAGREPQHF

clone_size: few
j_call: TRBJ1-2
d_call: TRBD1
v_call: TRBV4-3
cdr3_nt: TGCGCCAGCAGTTCGGGACAGAGCGCGAACTATGGCTACACCTTC
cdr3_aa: CASSSGQSANYGYTF

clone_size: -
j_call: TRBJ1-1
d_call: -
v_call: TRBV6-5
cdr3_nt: TGTGCCAGCAGCAGGACCTTATCCAACACTGAAGCTTTCTTT
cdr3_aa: CASSRTLSNTEAFF

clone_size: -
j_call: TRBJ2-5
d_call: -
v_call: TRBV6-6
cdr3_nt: TGTGCCAGCGGAGGAGGGTACCAAGAGACCCAGTACTTC
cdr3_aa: CASGGGYQETQYF

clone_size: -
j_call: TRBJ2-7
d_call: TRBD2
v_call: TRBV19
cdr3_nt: TGTGCCAGTAGTAAACGCACCGGGACTAGCTCCTACGAGCAGTACTTC
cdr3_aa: CASSKRTGTSSYEQYF

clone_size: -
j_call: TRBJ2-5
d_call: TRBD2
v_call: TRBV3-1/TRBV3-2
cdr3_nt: TGTGCCAGCAGCCAGGGAGGGGCTCAGACCCAGTACTTC
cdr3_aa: CASSQGGAQTQYF

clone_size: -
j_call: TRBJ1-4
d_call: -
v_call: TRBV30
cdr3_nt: TGTGCCTGGAGTCGTGGTACCCAACTGTTTTTT
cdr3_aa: CAWSRGTQLFF

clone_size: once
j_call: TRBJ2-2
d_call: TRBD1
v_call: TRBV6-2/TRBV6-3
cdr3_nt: TGTGCCAGCAGTTCCCCACACAGGGGAGCCGGGGAGCTGTTTTTT
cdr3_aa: CASSSPHRGAGELFF

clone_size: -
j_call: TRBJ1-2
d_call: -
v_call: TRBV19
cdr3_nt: TGTGCCAGTAGTCTTGACACCTTCGGCTACACCTTC
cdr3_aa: CASSLDTFGYTF

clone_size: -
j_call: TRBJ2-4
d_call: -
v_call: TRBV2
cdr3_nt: TGTGCCAGCAGGGTAGGGGCAAAGAAAAACATTCAGTACTTC
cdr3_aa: CASRVGAKKNIQYF

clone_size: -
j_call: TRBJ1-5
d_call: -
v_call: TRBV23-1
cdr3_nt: TGCGCCAGCAGCGCAAAGACGGACCCAAGAGCATCAGCCCAGCATTTT
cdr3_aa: CASSAKTDPRASAQHF

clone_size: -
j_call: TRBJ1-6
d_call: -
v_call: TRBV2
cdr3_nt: TGTGCCAGCAGTTTCTTAGGGAAGACGTCCCGGCGCTCCTATAATTCACCCCTCCACTTT
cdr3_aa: CASSFLGKTSRRSYNSPLHF

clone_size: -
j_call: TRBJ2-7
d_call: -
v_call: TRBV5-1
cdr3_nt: TGCGCCAGCAGCTCCGGACGGGGGGCAAACGAGCAGTACTTC
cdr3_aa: CASSSGRGANEQYF

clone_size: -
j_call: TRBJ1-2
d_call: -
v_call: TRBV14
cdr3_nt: TGTGCCAGCAGCCAAGGGCAGAACTATGGCTACACCTTC
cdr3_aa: CASSQGQNYGYTF

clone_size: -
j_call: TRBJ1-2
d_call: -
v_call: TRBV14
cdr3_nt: TGTGCCAGCAGCCAAAAGTCGGCAGGGTTGGGCTACACCTTC
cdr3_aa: CASSQKSAGLGYTF

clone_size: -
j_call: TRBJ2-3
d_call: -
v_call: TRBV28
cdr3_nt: TGTGCCAGCAGTTCGACCGGAGATACGCAGTATTTT
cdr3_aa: CASSSTGDTQYF

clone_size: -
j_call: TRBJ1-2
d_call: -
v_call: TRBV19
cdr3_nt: TGTGCCAGTAGTATTCAGGGGCAGGGAGGGTCTGGTCCAAACTATGGCTACACCTTC
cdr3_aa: CASSIQGQGGSGPNYGYTF

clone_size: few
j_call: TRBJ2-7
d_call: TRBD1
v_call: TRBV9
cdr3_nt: TGTGCCAGCAGCGAAGACCCCCCTCAGGGGGACGGCTACGAGCAGTACTTC
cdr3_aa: CASSEDPPQGDGYEQYF

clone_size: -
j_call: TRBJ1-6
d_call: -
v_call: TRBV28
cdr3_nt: TGTGCCAGCAGGGCGGTACAGGGTCTCTCCTATAATTCACCCCTCCACTTT
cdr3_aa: CASRAVQGLSYNSPLHF